The 5 T cell receptor beta chains below all came from one sample that was sequenced in a study of identical twins. TCRdb re-called the 5' RACE reads with MiXCR, one entry per CDR3 protein. The sample has approximately 700,000 distinct CDR3 sequences, around a sixth seen once. These data were likewise used in another study, on T cells expressing NK-cell markers.

Sequencing input: PBMCs. Every receptor here comes from a woman younger than 35 in good health.

This clonotype was detected a few times. The chain has TRBV20-1 and TRBJ2-3, with 7 bases lining up with TRBD2. The CDR3 contains 16 residues. Germline V gives CDR1 DFQATT, CDR2 SNEGSKA (reference sequence). With 3 bases clipped from V and 0 bases from J, the junction kept 9 bases outside the gene matches. CDR3 coding DNA: TGCAGTGCTAGCTACGGGGGGACCCTTAGCACAGATACGCAGTATTTT. Amino acid sequence: CSASYGGTLSTDTQYF.

The V gene is TRBV6-1, the J gene TRBJ1-2; D is possibly TRBD1 (6 bases). Trimming cost V 6 bases and J 7 bases, with 18 bases left between them. The CDR3 extends over 14 amino acids. CDR1 and CDR2 (germline): MNHNS, SASEGT. DNA for the CDR3: TGTGCCAGCAGCCAAAGAGGGGGGCTGGGTGGCTACACCTTC. The encoded protein is CASSQRGGLGGYTF.

This clonotype showed up just a few times. This sequence joins TRBV4-2 and TRBJ2-1; tentative D call: TRBD2 (5 bases). The V gene's germline CDR1 is LGHNA and CDR2 YNFKEQ. The CDR3 length is 16 residues. Trimming removed 1 base at V and 9 bases at J, with 19 bases between. CDR3: CASSQGAVLEVSEQFF. In DNA form, the CDR3 reads TGTGCCAGCAGCCAAGGGGCTGTGTTGGAGGTGAGTGAGCAGTTCTTC.

This chain uses TRBV5-1 with TRBJ2-1; 7 bases align to TRBD2. CDR1 and CDR2 from the germline V gene are SGHRS and YFSETQ. The CDR3 length is 15 residues. Losses at the gene ends were 5 bases for V and 5 bases for J; bases not matched to a gene: 10. CDR3 sequence (DNA): TGCGCCAGCAGACCGAGGGGACTACTACACAATGAGCAGTTCTTC. It translates to CASRPRGLLHNEQFF.

The chain carries TRBV5-1 and TRBJ1-2; D not certain. This CDR3 contains 16 residues. Trimming cost V 4 bases and J 3 bases, with 19 bases left between them. Germline loops: CDR1 SGHRS, CDR2 YFSETQ. This CDR3 is CASSHPGRAGDYGYTF. Written as DNA, the CDR3 is TGCGCCAGCAGCCACCCCGGACGGGCGGGAGACTATGGCTACACCTTC.